Below are 23 T cell receptor beta chains sequenced from a single sample in a study of T cell repertoires in cytomegalovirus infection. TCRdb reprocessed the reads with MiXCR, giving one entry per CDR3 protein. Among 200,000 to 300,000 distinct CDR3 sequences listed, 9% to 15% were seen once. The sequencing sample was made of PBMCs. Receptors were obtained from a human donor in good health (CMV status not recorded). Some clones in this sample may be carry-over from other donors' samples.

This clonotype has ten or more counts. The J gene is TRBJ1-4, the V gene TRBV7-2, with D maybe TRBD1 (5 bases). V lost 5 bases to trimming and J lost 3 bases, with 10 bases between them. Germline-derived CDR1 and CDR2 are SGHTA and FQGNSA. This CDR3 is 14 amino acids long. The DNA of the CDR3 is TGTGCCAGCAGCGGCGGGACCCCTAATGAAAAACTGTTTTTT. Translating it yields CASSGGTPNEKLFF.

This clonotype was detected many times. V is TRBV14 and J is TRBJ2-5; 8 positions match TRBD2. Germline lookup yields CDR1 SGHDN and CDR2 FVKESK. This CDR3 has 18 amino acids. The V and J ends lost 3 bases and 2 bases, in that order; junction bases with no gene match: 14. Here the CDR3 reads CASSQRGAGVRPQETQYF. CDR3 nucleotide sequence: TGTGCCAGCAGCCAGAGGGGAGCGGGAGTTCGCCCACAAGAGACCCAGTACTTC.

The sample holds a few counts of this clonotype. The V call is TRBV10-3, the J call TRBJ2-2, with TRBD2 matching over 13 bases. The CDR3 is 18 amino acids. V was pared by 4 bases and J by 2 bases, with 7 bases of the junction left unmatched. Germline-derived CDR1 and CDR2 are ENHRY and SYGVKD. The DNA for the CDR3 is TGTGCCATCAGTGGGACCGGACTAGCGGGGGTAAACACCGGGGAGCTGTTTTTT. This sequence encodes CAISGTGLAGVNTGELFF.

This clonotype was detected ten times or more. This rearrangement joins TRBV7-2 to TRBJ2-1, with 7 bases that match TRBD1. The J segment lost 2 bases and the V segment lost 5 bases, leaving 9 bases of the junction unmatched. CDR1 is SGHTA, CDR2 FQGNSA, per germline. CDR3 size: 16 residues. CDR3 nucleotide sequence: TGTGCCAGCAGCCTCGACAGGGCAGGTGCCTACAATGAGCAGTTCTTC. As protein: CASSLDRAGAYNEQFF.

This clonotype was counted many times. This chain joins TRBV7-8 and TRBJ1-5, with 8 bases fitting TRBD1. With 5 bases clipped from V and 5 bases from J, the junction kept 5 bases outside the gene matches. Looked up from germline, CDR1 is SGHVS and CDR2 is FQNEAQ. This CDR3 has 14 residues. The CDR3 DNA sequence: TGTGCCAGCAGCCCAATGACAGGGGATCAGCCCCAGCATTTT. This encodes CASSPMTGDQPQHF.

There are many counts of this clonotype. The CDR3 here is CASSSTHSYEQYF. CDR3 DNA: TGTGCCAGCAGCTCGACTCATTCCTACGAGCAGTACTTC. The V and J genes are TRBV7-2 and TRBJ2-7; no clear D. CDR1 and CDR2 (germline): SGHTA, FQGNSA. This CDR3 comprises 13 residues. The V gene lost 4 bases and the J gene lost 1 base, with 8 bases spanning the gap.

The sample holds many counts of this clonotype. J is TRBJ2-6 and V is TRBV20-1; D is unclear. Germline loops: CDR1 DFQATT, CDR2 SNEGSKA (reference sequence). This CDR3 spans 15 amino acids. V was clipped by 6 bases and J by 0 bases, with 12 bases between them. As DNA, the CDR3 is TGCAGTGCCCCCAGGACGGTCTCTGGGGCCAACGTCCTGACTTTC. Amino acids: CSAPRTVSGANVLTF.

The genes are TRBV28 and TRBJ2-1; 7 positions agree with TRBD2. This CDR3 contains 14 residues. Germline V gene lookup returns CDR1 MDHEN and CDR2 SYDVKM. V lost 5 bases to trimming and J lost 7 bases; unmatched junction nucleotides: 8. The CDR3 coding sequence is TGTGCCAGCAGTCGGTGGGAGGGCACGAATGAGCAGTTCTTC. Translating it yields CASSRWEGTNEQFF.

In regard to this clonotype: This clone may be a read error of a much larger clone one base away. The chain uses TRBV20-1 and TRBJ2-7; 7 nucleotides match TRBD1. With V trimmed by 3 bases and J by 8 bases, 4 bases remained unmatched. The CDR3 sequence is 11 residues long. CDR1 is DFQATT, CDR2 SNEGSKA, per germline (reference sequence). The CDR3 bases are TGCAGTGCTAGTTACAGGGGCAAGCAGTACTTC. Translation gives CSASYRGKQYF.

This clonotype has ten or more counts. The V and J genes are TRBV19 and TRBJ1-1; the match to TRBD1 covers 11 bases. The J segment lost 4 bases and the V segment lost 3 bases, leaving 1 base of the junction unmatched. The CDR3 contains 14 residues. CDR1 and CDR2 (germline): LNHDA, SQIVND (reference sequence). CDR3 sequence: CASSMGTGGTEAFF. The CDR3 DNA is TGTGCCAGTAGTATGGGGACAGGGGGCACTGAAGCTTTCTTT.

This clonotype was counted many times. The J gene is TRBJ2-6, the V gene TRBV7-2; D unclear. With 4 bases removed from V and 0 bases from J, the gap between germline ends came to 7 bases. The CDR3 is 15 residues long. Germline-derived CDR1 and CDR2 are SGHTA and FQGNSA. The CDR3 here is CASSWSASGANVLTF. In DNA, the CDR3 is TGTGCCAGCAGCTGGTCCGCCTCTGGGGCCAACGTCCTGACTTTC.

V and J are TRBV28 and TRBJ2-7; TRBD1 or TRBD2 may be the D gene (7 bases each). The CDR3 sequence is 14 residues long. CDR1 MDHEN and CDR2 SYDVKM come from the germline V gene. Trimming took off 5 bases at V and 2 bases at J, with 13 bases between the two ends. The CDR3 bases are TGTGCCAGCAGTGGTCCAGGGGGGGCCTACGAGCAGTACTTC. It is translated as CASSGPGGAYEQYF.

This clonotype was found a few times. The chain recombines TRBV14 with TRBJ1-1; possibly TRBD1 for D (6 bases). This CDR3 region has 15 residues. Between the trimmed V and J ends, which lost 4 bases and 0 bases, there was a span of 12 bases. Germline V CDR1 and CDR2: SGHDN, FVKESK. The CDR3: CASSPPTGLNTEAFF. Written as DNA, the CDR3 is TGTGCCAGCAGCCCACCGACAGGCCTGAACACTGAAGCTTTCTTT.

The table lists this clonotype with many counts. The chain joins TRBV25-1 to TRBJ1-1; a weak D match, TRBD1 (6 bases). CDR3 size: 13 residues. The V gene's germline CDR1 is MGHDK and CDR2 SYGVNS. V was pared by 6 bases and J by 1 base, with 9 bases between. The CDR3: CASRQTGNTEAFF. CDR3 sequence (DNA): TGTGCCAGCAGGCAGACAGGGAACACTGAAGCTTTCTTT.

This clonotype has at least ten counts. J is TRBJ1-1 and V is TRBV15; a weak D match, TRBD1 (5 bases). V lost 0 bases, J lost 4 bases, and 12 bases lay in between. The length of the CDR3 is 15 residues. Germline assignment: CDR1 LNHNV and CDR2 YYDKDF (reference sequence). The CDR3 DNA sequence: TGTGCCACCAGCAGAGAGGGGGTACGGAGCACTGAAGCTTTCTTT. Translated: CATSREGVRSTEAFF.

V is TRBV20-1 and J is TRBJ2-2; 11 positions agree with TRBD2. The V segment lost 6 bases and the J segment 3 bases; nucleotides outside the gene matches: 9. The germline gives CDR1 DFQATT, CDR2 SNEGSKA (reference sequence). CDR3 length equals 16 residues. This CDR3 is CSAQIAGLADTGELFF. For the CDR3, the DNA is TGCAGTGCGCAGATCGCGGGACTAGCGGACACCGGGGAGCTGTTTTTT.

The genes are TRBV7-6 and TRBJ2-1; D may be TRBD2 (5 bases). Trimming took 3 bases from V and 8 from J, leaving 17 bases between them. Germline V lookup: CDR1 SGHVS, CDR2 FNYEAQ. The CDR3 loop spans 15 amino acids. The CDR3 sequence: CASSFGGLAADEQFF. The CDR3 coding sequence is TGTGCCAGCAGCTTTGGTGGGCTAGCAGCAGATGAGCAGTTCTTC.

This clonotype was seen repeatedly, ten times or more. This sequence joins TRBV6-1 and TRBJ2-2; D may be TRBD2 (6 bases). CDR3 size: 14 residues. Germline CDR1 reads MNHNS; CDR2 reads SASEGT. The V end lost 1 base, the J end lost 6 bases, and 9 bases lay between the germline ends. The DNA of the CDR3 is TGTGCCAGCAGTGAAGAGAGGGACTCCGGGGAGCTGTTTTTT. Protein sequence: CASSEERDSGELFF.

This clonotype has just one count. This may come from a read error, since a much larger clone is one base off. The chain uses TRBV7-8 and TRBJ2-1, with 9 bases that match TRBD2. The CDR3 consists of 16 residues. In germline, CDR1 is SGHVS, CDR2 FQNEAQ. In DNA, the CDR3 is TGTGCCAGCAGCTTAGGGATAGCGGGAGCTCGGGATGATCAGTTCTTC. Amino acid sequence: CASSLGIAGARDDQFF.

The chain uses TRBV19 and TRBJ1-5; no reliable D call. The germline gives CDR1 LNHDA, CDR2 SQIVND (reference sequence). Trimming left V 1 base short and J 2 bases short, with 15 bases between. The CDR3 is 17 amino acids. For the CDR3, the DNA is TGTGCCAGTAGTATAGCGTGGACTTCCGCGGGCAATCAGCCCCAGCATTTT. Amino acid sequence: CASSIAWTSAGNQPQHF.

This clonotype was seen a few times. The DNA of the CDR3 is TGTGCCAGCAGCAAAGGGAATAATCAGCCCCAGCATTTT. As protein: CASSKGNNQPQHF. The chain recombines TRBV2 with TRBJ1-5, with D unclear. The ends were cut back, 6 bases at V and 4 bases at J, with 10 bases in the middle. The germline V gene encodes CDR1 SNHLY and CDR2 FYNNEI. This CDR3 has 13 amino acids. Variable domain in full (rest from reference TRBV2 and TRBJ1-5): EPEVTQTPSHQVTQMGQEVILRCVPISNHLYFYWYRQILGQKVEFLVSFYNNEISEKSEIFDDQFSVERPDGSNFTLKIRSTKLEDSAMYFCASSKGNNQPQHFGDGTRLSIL.

This clonotype was counted at least ten times. This chain links TRBV6-1 with TRBJ1-1, with D possibly TRBD1 on 6 matching bases. Trimming removed 5 bases from V and 1 base from J, with 8 bases in between. CDR3 length: 13 amino acids. Per germline, CDR1 MNHNS and CDR2 SASEGT. The CDR3 sequence is CASSTGQNTEAFF. The CDR3 DNA reads TGTGCCAGCAGTACAGGGCAGAACACTGAAGCTTTCTTT.

This clonotype showed up many times. J is TRBJ1-2 and V is TRBV7-2; 7 bases map to TRBD1. The V and J ends lost 1 base and 2 bases, in that order; junction bases with no gene match: 4. The germline V gene encodes CDR1 SGHTA and CDR2 FQGNSA. The CDR3 contains 15 residues. The CDR3 here is CASSLGGTENYGYTF. DNA for the CDR3: TGTGCCAGCAGCTTAGGGGGGACAGAAAACTATGGCTACACCTTC.